One and the same sample provided the 20 T cell receptor beta chains below, sequenced in a study of T cell changes during pregnancy in multiple sclerosis. The method was immunoSEQ multiplex PCR; TCRdb's version includes in-frame clones alone and lacks a portion of them. The data contain tens of thousands of clones, approximately 90% of them seen just once; the ten biggest clones take up around 0.63%. The sample here was CD4+ T cells from peripheral blood mononuclear cells, taken after pregnancy. All receptors come from a female donor in good health, enrolled as a control in a pregnancy study.

V gene TRBV30 combines with J gene TRBJ1-4, with TRBD1 matching over 7 bases. Losses at the gene ends were 5 bases for V and 0 bases for J; bases not matched to a gene: 6. The CDR3 covers 15 residues. Germline CDR1 is GTSNPN and CDR2 is SVGIG (reference sequence). CDR3: CAWGKQGTTNEKLFF. As DNA, the CDR3 is TGTGCCTGGGGGAAACAGGGGACAACTAATGAAAAACTGTTTTTT.

The chain uses TRBV10-2 and TRBJ2-7; no firm D call. This CDR3 contains 13 residues. Per germline, CDR1 WSHSY and CDR2 SAAADI. Trimming took 5 bases from V and 3 from J, leaving 11 bases between them. The CDR3: CASSPNAGYEQYF. In DNA form, the CDR3 reads TGCGCCAGCAGTCCAAACGCAGGCTACGAGCAGTACTTC.

The count of this clone is one. The CDR3 loop reads CSAPTGSGNTEAFF. The CDR3 region has the DNA TGCAGCGCTCCCACAGGGTCGGGGAACACTGAAGCTTTCTTT. V usage is TRBV29-1 and J usage is TRBJ1-1; D possibly corresponds to TRBD1 (6 bases). The CDR3 runs to 14 residues. With 7 bases removed from V and 1 base from J, the gap between germline ends came to 16 bases. In germline, CDR1 is SQVTM, CDR2 ANQGSEA.

The chain couples TRBV4-2 to TRBJ2-2; TRBD2 agrees at 11 bases. Germline CDR1 is LGHNA and CDR2 is YNFKEQ. V gave up 4 bases and J gave up 2 bases; unmatched junction bases: 6. This CDR3 is 17 amino acids long. The CDR3 bases are TGTGCCAGCAGCCCCCGTGGGACTAGCGGAAACACCGGGGAGCTGTTTTTT. Translating gives CASSPRGTSGNTGELFF.

The chain carries TRBV28 and TRBJ2-1; 12 bases are shared with TRBD1. V lost 6 bases and J lost 4; bases outside the gene matches: 22. The CDR3 covers 21 residues. Germline-derived CDR1 and CDR2 are MDHEN and SYDVKM. CDR3 loop: CASSPTPGTGGAEGEYNEQFF. The CDR3 nucleotides are TGTGCCAGCAGCCCGACTCCCGGGACAGGGGGCGCTGAAGGAGAATACAATGAGCAGTTCTTC.

A remark on this clone: This same CDR3 is encoded by further DNA sequences in the sample. The V and J genes are TRBV2 and TRBJ2-5; 7 bases fit TRBD2. The ends lost 4 bases at V and 4 bases at J; junction bases unmatched: 9. The CDR3 sequence is 15 residues long. CDR1 and CDR2 from the germline V gene are SNHLY and FYNNEI. The CDR3 nucleotides are TGTGCCAGCAGTGCAAGGCGCGGGAGTGGAGAGACCCAGTACTTC. This codes for CASSARRGSGETQYF.

CDR3 sequence reads: CASRSRETQYF. Written as DNA, the CDR3 is TGTGCCAGCAGGTCTCGGGAGACCCAGTACTTC. J is TRBJ2-5 and V is TRBV7-8; D not resolved. Trimming pared 6 bases from V and 5 bases from J, leaving 7 bases between. Looked up from germline, CDR1 is SGHVS and CDR2 is FQNEAQ. The CDR3 consists of 11 residues.

This clone was recorded only once. In DNA form, the CDR3 reads TGTGCCAGCAGCCCCACGCCCGGTAGTAGCGAGACCCAGTACTTC. It yields the protein CASSPTPGSSETQYF. The chain joins TRBV7-3 to TRBJ2-5; D unclear. Germline values: CDR1 SGHTA, CDR2 FQGTGA. V was pared by 5 bases and J by 5 bases, with 18 bases between. This CDR3 is 15 amino acids long.

The chain links TRBV19 to TRBJ1-3, with a tentative D call TRBD1 (6 bases). This CDR3 has 16 amino acids. V was cut by 6 bases and J by 0 bases, with 15 bases left in between. The germline CDR1 and CDR2 sequences are LNHDA and SQIVND (reference sequence). The chain's CDR3 is CASRLDRSRSGNTIYF. The CDR3 DNA reads as TGTGCCAGTAGGCTAGACAGGTCCCGCTCTGGAAACACCATATATTTT.

The V and J genes are TRBV5-4 and TRBJ2-3, with TRBD2 matching 8 bases. After removal of 4 bases from V and 6 bases from J, the junction contained 13 bases not matched to a gene. The CDR3 is 16 amino acids. Germline V CDR1 and CDR2: SGHNT, YYREEE (reference sequence). The CDR3 DNA reads as TGTGCCAGCAGCGGGGATAGCGGGGTGCTTCGGGATACGCAGTATTTT. It is translated as CASSGDSGVLRDTQYF.

The gene calls are TRBV10-3 and TRBJ1-5; D perhaps matches TRBD1 (5 bases). Germline lookup yields CDR1 ENHRY and CDR2 SYGVKD. The CDR3 contains 17 residues. Trimming pared 0 bases from V and 2 bases from J, leaving 14 bases between. In DNA form, the CDR3 reads TGTGCCATCAGTGAGTCGCGGGCGGGGCAGGGCAATCAGCCCCAGCATTTT. Amino acid sequence: CAISESRAGQGNQPQHF.

This clone came up a few times. The chain joins TRBV7-2 to TRBJ2-1; tentatively, D is TRBD2 (5 bases). In germline, CDR1 is SGHTA, CDR2 FQGNSA. This CDR3 is 13 amino acids long. With 1 base removed from V and 5 bases from J, the gap between germline ends came to 6 bases. The CDR3 region has the DNA TGTGCCAGCAGCTTAGTCGGGAACAATGAGCAGTTCTTC. Protein: CASSLVGNNEQFF.

This rearrangement joins TRBV14 to TRBJ2-3, with a tentative D call TRBD1 (5 bases). Germline V gives CDR1 SGHDN, CDR2 FVKESK. CDR3 length: 16 amino acids. Trimming pared 0 bases from V and 2 bases from J, leaving 12 bases between. CDR3 residues: CASSQDIAGPTDTQYF. CDR3 bases: TGTGCCAGCAGCCAAGATATTGCAGGGCCCACAGATACGCAGTATTTT. The variable domain in full, with the rest retrieved from reference TRBV14 and TRBJ2-3, is EAGVTQFPSHSVIEKGQTVTLRCDPISGHDNLYWYRRVMGKEIKFLLHFVKESKQDESGMPNNRFLAERTGGTYSTLKVQPAELEDSGVYFCASSQDIAGPTDTQYFGPGTRLTVL.

The chain joins TRBV29-1 to TRBJ1-1, with D uncertain. The V gene lost 4 bases and the J gene lost 1 base, with 10 bases spanning the gap. CDR3 length: 13 amino acids. Germline-derived CDR1 and CDR2 are SQVTM and ANQGSEA. The CDR3 loop is CSVVGPGNTEAFF. As DNA, the CDR3 is TGCAGCGTTGTCGGTCCAGGGAACACTGAAGCTTTCTTT.

The chain employs TRBV21-1 and TRBJ2-7; the DNA was not used to check the table's D call, TRBD1. TRBV21-1 counts as a pseudogene. CDR3 length: 15 residues. CDR3 amino acids: CASSSRNRASYEQYF. CDR3 DNA: TGTGCCAGCAGCAGCAGGAACAGGGCCTCCTACGAGCAGTACTTC.

The chain links TRBV7-9 to TRBJ1-1, with TRBD1 matching over 7 bases. The CDR3 consists of 15 residues. The germline V gene encodes CDR1 SEHNR and CDR2 FQNEAQ (reference sequence). The J segment lost 1 base and the V segment lost 5 bases, leaving 7 bases of the junction unmatched. This CDR3 reads CASSTYRGKNTEAFF. The CDR3 DNA follows: TGTGCCAGCAGCACATACAGGGGTAAGAACACTGAAGCTTTCTTT. Full variable domain (rest looked up from reference TRBV7-9 and TRBJ1-1): DTGVSQNPRHKITKRGQNVTFRCDPISEHNRLYWYRQTLGQGPEFLTYFQNEAQLEKSRLLSDRFSAERPKGSFSTLEIQRTEQGDSAMYLCASSTYRGKNTEAFFGQGTRLTVV.

The gene calls are TRBV30 and TRBJ2-1; 10 bases agree with TRBD1. Germline V lookup: CDR1 GTSNPN, CDR2 SVGIG (reference sequence). V lost 2 bases and J lost 5; bases outside the gene matches: 6. The CDR3 runs 15 residues. This chain's CDR3 is CAWSPGQGFNNEQFF. In DNA form, the CDR3 reads TGTGCCTGGAGTCCGGGACAGGGGTTTAACAATGAGCAGTTCTTC. The complete variable domain, with remaining parts taken from reference TRBV30 and TRBJ2-1, reads SQTIHQWPATLVQPVGSPLSLECTVEGTSNPNLYWYRQAAGRGLQLLFYSVGIGQISSEVPQNLSASRPQDRQFILSSKKLLLSDSGFYLCAWSPGQGFNNEQFFGPGTRLTVL.

V usage is TRBV7-9 and J usage is TRBJ1-2, with D perhaps TRBD1 (5 bases). Germline CDR1 SEHNR, CDR2 FQNEAQ (reference sequence). V shed 4 bases and J shed 2 bases, with 20 bases lying between them. The CDR3 consists of 17 residues. CDR3 amino acids: CASSYLPGAGKNYGYTF. The CDR3 DNA reads as TGTGCCAGCAGCTATTTGCCCGGGGCGGGAAAGAACTATGGCTACACCTTC.

The gene calls are TRBV18 and TRBJ2-6; D is unclear. This CDR3 is built from 15 residues. Germline CDR1 is KGHSH and CDR2 is LQKENI. V lost 5 bases and J lost 0, with 8 bases in between. The chain's CDR3 is CASSNSASGANVLTF. CDR3 nucleotide sequence: TGTGCCAGCTCAAACAGTGCCTCTGGGGCCAACGTCCTGACTTTC.

The V call is TRBV28, the J call TRBJ1-2; 7 bases match TRBD1. Germline V gene data show CDR1 as MDHEN and CDR2 as SYDVKM. There are 13 residues in the CDR3. The V and J ends lost 6 bases and 8 bases, in that order; junction bases with no gene match: 9. The CDR3 DNA reads as TGTGCCAGCAGACTGACAGGGAGCGGAGGCTACACCTTC. Its protein is CASRLTGSGGYTF.